Described below is a single T cell receptor beta chain sequence and its context. Its matching antigen is unknown. This record comes from a study of identical twins. All donors comprised healthy Caucasians. Study results and limitations: There is a chance that invariant MAIT and iNKT cells partially muddied zero-insertion analyses.

A universal primer site arose from template switching, and cDNA bore unique molecular identifiers. MiXCR was run by TCRdb on the 5' RACE reads, yielding one entry per CDR3 protein. The data show around 480,000 distinct CDR3 sequences, 12% to 15% seen once. Separately, the same data were catalogued under a study of yellow fever vaccine responses in identical twins. That paper adds: Reportedly, the response of twins' T cells to the vaccine seemed partly convergent, partly personalized.

The TCR sequence derives from a woman aged 18-29 years in good health. Material for sequencing was CD4+ T cells sorted from blood.

In nucleotides, the CDR3 is TGTGCCAGCAAATCAGCGAACAATGAGCAGTTCTTC. Its protein product is CASKSANNEQFF. The rearrangement uses TRBV28 and TRBJ2-1; no reliable D call. Trimming shortened V by 7 bases and J by 5 bases, and 9 bases separated the two germline ends. Germline CDR1 MDHEN, CDR2 SYDVKM. This CDR3 region has 12 residues.